This entry lists 14 T cell receptor beta chains sequenced from one sample in a study of somatic mutations in cytotoxic T cells in rheumatoid arthritis. Only in-frame clones appear in the TCRdb table, and some are missing; sequencing was by immunoSEQ multiplex PCR. The sample shows around 12,000 clones, over 65% of them seen only once. Input material: CD8+ T cells sorted from blood. These receptors all come from an adult with rheumatoid arthritis.

V is TRBV6-1 and J is TRBJ2-7, with D unclear. The CDR3 runs to 19 residues. Germline-derived CDR1 and CDR2 are MNHNS and SASEGT. The V end lost 2 bases, the J end lost 9 bases, and 32 bases lay between the germline ends. CDR3 residues: CASSESGVVHLLTKVGQYF. The CDR3 nucleotides read TGTGCCAGCAGTGAATCTGGGGTGGTGCATCTGCTTACGAAGGTGGGGCAGTACTTC.

This chain joins TRBV12-5 and TRBJ2-2; no reliable D call. This CDR3 has 14 amino acids. Germline CDR1 reads LGHNT; CDR2 reads FRNRAP. V lost 1 base to trimming and J lost 4 bases, with 7 bases between them. The CDR3 region has the DNA TGTGCTAGTGGTTTGGGTCCAGCCACCGGGGAGCTGTTTTTT. It encodes CASGLGPATGELFF.

This clone was counted a few times. The chain couples TRBV9 to TRBJ1-4; D is uncertain. The V end was cut by 0 bases, the J end by 12 bases, with 12 bases between. The CDR3 covers 13 residues. CDR1 is SGDLS and CDR2 is YYNGEE in the germline V gene. In DNA form, the CDR3 reads TGTGCCAGCAGCGTAGTACCTACCACGGAACTGTTTTTT. It translates to CASSVVPTTELFF.

This clone was observed a handful of times. The chain joins TRBV28 to TRBJ1-6; 8 nucleotides match TRBD1. J was trimmed by 9 bases and V by 6 bases; bases with no gene match: 4. There are 13 residues in the CDR3. The germline V gene has CDR1 MDHEN and CDR2 SYDVKM. CDR3 coding DNA: TGTGCCAGCAGGTCGACAGGGGCTTCACCCCTCCACTTT. Protein sequence: CASRSTGASPLHF.

This chain connects TRBV9 to TRBJ2-7; D may be TRBD1 (5 bases). V was pared by 8 bases and J by 2 bases, with 17 bases between. This CDR3 is built from 14 residues. CDR1 is SGDLS and CDR2 is YYNGEE in the germline V gene. The CDR3 protein is CASQNPRAPYEQYF. The CDR3 DNA follows: TGTGCCAGTCAGAATCCCAGGGCCCCCTACGAGCAGTACTTC.

This chain uses TRBV6-6 with TRBJ2-1; 9 positions agree with TRBD2. Losses at the gene ends were 8 bases for V and 2 bases for J; bases not matched to a gene: 7. Per the germline V gene, CDR1 is MNHNY and CDR2 is SVGAGI (reference sequence). This CDR3 spans 15 amino acids. CDR3 DNA sequence: TGTGCCAGCGGCGGGGGGGATCCGACCTACAATGAGCAGTTCTTC. Its translation is CASGGGDPTYNEQFF.

This chain joins TRBV19 and TRBJ2-7; D not resolved. The CDR3 covers 14 residues. Germline V gives CDR1 LNHDA, CDR2 SQIVND (reference sequence). Trimming stripped 5 bases from V and 5 bases from J, with 16 bases between. CDR3 in amino acids: CASSDGDATNEQYF. In DNA form, the CDR3 reads TGTGCCAGTAGTGACGGAGACGCGACGAACGAGCAGTACTTC.

In regard to this clone: The junction does not match germline at one end; this may be a read error. This chain uses TRBV4-3 with TRBJ2-7, with 9 nucleotides matching TRBD1. Germline loops: CDR1 LGHNA, CDR2 YSLEER. This CDR3 is 15 amino acids long. The CDR3 protein is CASSQSTGGSDEQYF. The CDR3 DNA sequence: TGCGCCAGCAGCCAGTCAACAGGGGGCTCCGACGAGCAGTACTTC.

The V and J genes are TRBV9 and TRBJ2-1, with D possibly matching TRBD1 (5 bases). The germline V and J ends were trimmed by 0 bases and 3 bases, with 7 bases remaining between them. Per germline, CDR1 SGDLS and CDR2 YYNGEE. This CDR3 region has 14 residues. The CDR3: CASSVEGFYNEQFF. DNA for the CDR3: TGTGCCAGCAGCGTAGAGGGGTTCTACAATGAGCAGTTCTTC.

This clone is a singleton in its sample. The chain uses TRBV29-1 and TRBJ2-7, with D possibly TRBD2 on 6 matching bases. The CDR3 runs to 13 residues. Germline V gives CDR1 SQVTM, CDR2 ANQGSEA. The V end lost 1 base, the J end lost 1 base, and 8 bases lay between the germline ends. DNA for the CDR3: TGCAGCGTTGAAGGGGGGGAGTCCTACGAGCAGTACTTC. Translating gives CSVEGGESYEQYF.

This clone was seen only a few times. The chain employs TRBV6-4 and TRBJ1-6; 7 bases align to TRBD1. Trimming took 9 bases from V and 5 from J; bases not matched to a gene: 4. CDR1 and CDR2 (germline): MRHNA, SNTAGT. CDR3 size: 13 residues. In nucleotides, the CDR3 is TGTGCCAGTGGGACAGACGATAATTCACCCCTCCACTTT. Translating gives CASGTDDNSPLHF.

This chain uses TRBV28 with TRBJ1-1; 10 positions agree with TRBD1. With V trimmed by 5 bases and J by 3 bases, 15 bases remained unmatched. Germline V gives CDR1 MDHEN, CDR2 SYDVKM. This CDR3 has 18 amino acids. Here the CDR3 DNA reads TGTGCCAGCAGTGCAGCCGGGACAGGGGTACGTTTTTACACTGAAGCTTTCTTT. It translates to CASSAAGTGVRFYTEAFF.

The J gene is TRBJ2-3, the V gene TRBV28, with 7 bases aligning to TRBD1. This CDR3 is built from 17 residues. V was pared by 6 bases and J by 6 bases, with 18 bases of the junction left unmatched. The germline CDR1 and CDR2 sequences are MDHEN and SYDVKM. The CDR3 nucleotides read TGTGCCAGCAGATCGCTCGGACAGGTTCAGTCGGGGGATACGCAGTATTTT. Translation gives CASRSLGQVQSGDTQYF.

The rearrangement uses TRBV9 and TRBJ2-1; D tentatively reads TRBD1 or TRBD2 (5 bases each). The CDR3 is 15 amino acids. Germline values: CDR1 SGDLS, CDR2 YYNGEE. Trimming stripped 7 bases from V and 0 bases from J, with 14 bases between. The CDR3 region has the DNA TGTGCCAGCGGAGCCGGGGCCAACTCCTACAATGAGCAGTTCTTC. Translation gives CASGAGANSYNEQFF. Looking up the rest from reference TRBV9 and TRBJ2-1 gives the full variable domain: DSGVTQTPKHLITATGQRVTLRCSPRSGDLSVYWYQQSLDQGLQFLIQYYNGEERAKGNILERFSAQQFPDLHSELNLSSLELGDSALYFCASGAGANSYNEQFFGPGTRLTVL.